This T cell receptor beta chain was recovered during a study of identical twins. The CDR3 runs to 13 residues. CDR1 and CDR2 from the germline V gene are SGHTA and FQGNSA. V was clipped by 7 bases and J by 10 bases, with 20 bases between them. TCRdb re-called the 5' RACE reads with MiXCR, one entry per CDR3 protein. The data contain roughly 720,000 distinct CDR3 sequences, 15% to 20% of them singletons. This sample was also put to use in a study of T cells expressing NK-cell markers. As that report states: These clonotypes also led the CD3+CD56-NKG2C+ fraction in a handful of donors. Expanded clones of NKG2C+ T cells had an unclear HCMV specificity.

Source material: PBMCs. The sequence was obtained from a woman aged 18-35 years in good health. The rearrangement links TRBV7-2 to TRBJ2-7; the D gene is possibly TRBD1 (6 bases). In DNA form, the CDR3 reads TGTGCCAGCACCTGGGGGCAGGGATTAAGTCAGTACTTC. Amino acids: CASTWGQGLSQYF.